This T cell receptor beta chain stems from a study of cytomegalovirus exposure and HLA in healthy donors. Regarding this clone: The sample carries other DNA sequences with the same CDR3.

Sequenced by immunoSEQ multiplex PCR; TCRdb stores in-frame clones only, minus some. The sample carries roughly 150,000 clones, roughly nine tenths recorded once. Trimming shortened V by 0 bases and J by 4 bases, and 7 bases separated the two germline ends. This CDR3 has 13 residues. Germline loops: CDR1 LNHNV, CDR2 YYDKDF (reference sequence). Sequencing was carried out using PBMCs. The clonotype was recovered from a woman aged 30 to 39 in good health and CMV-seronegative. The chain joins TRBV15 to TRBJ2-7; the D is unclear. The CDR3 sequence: CATSRDATYEQYF. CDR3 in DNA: TGTGCCACCAGCAGAGATGCGACTTACGAGCAGTACTTC.